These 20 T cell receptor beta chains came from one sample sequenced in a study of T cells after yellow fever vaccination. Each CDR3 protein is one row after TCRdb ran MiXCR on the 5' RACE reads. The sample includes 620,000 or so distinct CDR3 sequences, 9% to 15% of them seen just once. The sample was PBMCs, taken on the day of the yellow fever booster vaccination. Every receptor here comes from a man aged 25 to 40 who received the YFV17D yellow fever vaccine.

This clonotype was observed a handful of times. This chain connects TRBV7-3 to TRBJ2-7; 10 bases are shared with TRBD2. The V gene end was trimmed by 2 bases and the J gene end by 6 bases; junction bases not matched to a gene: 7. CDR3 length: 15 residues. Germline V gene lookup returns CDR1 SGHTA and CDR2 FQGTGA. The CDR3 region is CASSLDAGLAFEQYF. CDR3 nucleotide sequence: TGTGCCAGCAGCTTAGACGCGGGACTAGCGTTCGAGCAGTACTTC.

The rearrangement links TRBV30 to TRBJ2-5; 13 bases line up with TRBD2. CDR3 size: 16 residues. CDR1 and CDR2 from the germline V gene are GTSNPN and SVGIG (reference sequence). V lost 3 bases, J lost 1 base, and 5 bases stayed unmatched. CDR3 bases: TGTGCCTGGAGCCAGGGACTAGCGGGACTCCAAGAGACCCAGTACTTC. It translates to CAWSQGLAGLQETQYF.

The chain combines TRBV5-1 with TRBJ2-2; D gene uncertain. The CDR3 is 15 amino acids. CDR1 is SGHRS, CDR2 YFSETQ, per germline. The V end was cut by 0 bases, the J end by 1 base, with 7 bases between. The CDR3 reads CASSLGSKNTGELFF. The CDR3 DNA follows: TGCGCCAGCAGCTTGGGTTCAAAGAACACCGGGGAGCTGTTTTTT.

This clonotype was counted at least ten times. The CDR3 DNA sequence: TGTGCCACCAGTGATCCGGGACAGGGGGCTTACGAGCAGTACTTC. Translating it yields CATSDPGQGAYEQYF. J is TRBJ2-7 and V is TRBV24-1, with 12 bases identical to TRBD1. The CDR3 consists of 15 residues. CDR1 is KGHDR and CDR2 is SFDVKD in the germline V gene. The ends lost 3 bases at V and 4 bases at J; junction bases unmatched: 3.

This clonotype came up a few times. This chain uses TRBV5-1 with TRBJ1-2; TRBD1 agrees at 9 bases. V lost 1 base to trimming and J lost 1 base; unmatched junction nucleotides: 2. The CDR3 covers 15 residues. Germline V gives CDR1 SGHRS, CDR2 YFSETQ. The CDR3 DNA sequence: TGCGCCAGCAGCTTGACAGGGGGCTTTAACTATGGCTACACCTTC. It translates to CASSLTGGFNYGYTF.

The CDR3 loop is CATSEPGSRSNEQFF. The CDR3, as DNA: TGTGCCACCAGTGAGCCGGGCTCAAGGTCCAATGAGCAGTTCTTC. The chain joins TRBV24-1 to TRBJ2-1; unclear D gene. With 4 bases removed from V and 6 bases from J, the gap between germline ends came to 15 bases. CDR1 and CDR2 (germline): KGHDR, SFDVKD. This CDR3 has 15 amino acids.

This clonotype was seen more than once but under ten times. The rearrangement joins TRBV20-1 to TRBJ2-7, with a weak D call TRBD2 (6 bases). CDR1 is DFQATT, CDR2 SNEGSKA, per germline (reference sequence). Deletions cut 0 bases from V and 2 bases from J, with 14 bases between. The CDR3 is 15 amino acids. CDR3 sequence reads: CSARDGERAAYEQYF. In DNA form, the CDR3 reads TGCAGTGCTAGAGATGGCGAGCGGGCGGCCTACGAGCAGTACTTC.

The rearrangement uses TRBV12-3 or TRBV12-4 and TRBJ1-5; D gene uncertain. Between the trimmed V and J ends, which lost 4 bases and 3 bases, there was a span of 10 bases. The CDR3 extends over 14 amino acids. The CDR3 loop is CASSSSGYNQPQHF. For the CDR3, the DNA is TGTGCCAGCAGTTCATCGGGTTACAATCAGCCCCAGCATTTT.

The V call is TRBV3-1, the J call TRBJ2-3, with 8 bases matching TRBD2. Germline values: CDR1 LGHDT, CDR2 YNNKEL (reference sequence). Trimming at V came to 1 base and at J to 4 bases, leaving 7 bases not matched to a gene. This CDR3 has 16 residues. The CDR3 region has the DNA TGTGCCAGCAGCCAAGGCGCAGCGGGAGCGGCAGATACGCAGTATTTT. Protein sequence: CASSQGAAGAADTQYF.

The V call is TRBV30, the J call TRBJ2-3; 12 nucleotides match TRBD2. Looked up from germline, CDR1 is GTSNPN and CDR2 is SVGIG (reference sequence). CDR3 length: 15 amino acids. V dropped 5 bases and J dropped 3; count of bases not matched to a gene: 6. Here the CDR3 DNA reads TGTGCCTGGGGCCTAGCGGGAGGGCCGACAGATACGCAGTATTTT. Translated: CAWGLAGGPTDTQYF. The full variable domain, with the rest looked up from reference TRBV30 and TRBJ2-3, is SQTIHQWPATLVQPVGSPLSLECTVEGTSNPNLYWYRQAAGRGLQLLFYSVGIGQISSEVPQNLSASRPQDRQFILSSKKLLLSDSGFYLCAWGLAGGPTDTQYFGPGTRLTVL.

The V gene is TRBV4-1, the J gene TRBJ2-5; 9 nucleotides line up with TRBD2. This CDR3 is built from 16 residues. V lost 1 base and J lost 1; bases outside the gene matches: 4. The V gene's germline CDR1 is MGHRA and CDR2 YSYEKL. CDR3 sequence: CASSQGSTSGQETQYF. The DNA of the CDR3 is TGCGCCAGCAGCCAAGGTTCGACTAGCGGCCAAGAGACCCAGTACTTC.

The CDR3 bases are TGTGCCAGCAGTTACTCGGACAGGGTCTATGGCTACACCTTC. It yields the protein CASSYSDRVYGYTF. The chain joins TRBV6-5 to TRBJ1-2, with 8 bases that match TRBD1. This CDR3 is 14 amino acids long. V dropped 0 bases and J dropped 4; count of bases not matched to a gene: 1. Germline assignment: CDR1 MNHEY and CDR2 SVGAGI.

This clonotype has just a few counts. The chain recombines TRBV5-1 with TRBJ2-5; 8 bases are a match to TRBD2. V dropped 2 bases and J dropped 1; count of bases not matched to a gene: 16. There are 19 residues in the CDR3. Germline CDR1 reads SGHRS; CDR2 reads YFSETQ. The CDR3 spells CASSFGSGSWGSGQETQYF. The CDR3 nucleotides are TGCGCCAGCAGCTTCGGCAGCGGGAGCTGGGGATCTGGCCAAGAGACCCAGTACTTC.

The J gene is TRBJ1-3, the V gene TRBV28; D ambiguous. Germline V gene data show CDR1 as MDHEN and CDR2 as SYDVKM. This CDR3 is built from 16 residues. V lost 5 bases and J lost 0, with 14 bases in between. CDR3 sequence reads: CASSLILQTSGNTIYF. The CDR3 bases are TGTGCCAGCAGTCTCATATTACAGACCTCTGGAAACACCATATATTTT.

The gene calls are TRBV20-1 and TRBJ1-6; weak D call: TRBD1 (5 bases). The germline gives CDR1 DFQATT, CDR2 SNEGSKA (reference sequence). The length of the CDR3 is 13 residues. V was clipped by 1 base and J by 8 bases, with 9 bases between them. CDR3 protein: CSARVGTDSPLHF. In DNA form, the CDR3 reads TGCAGTGCTAGAGTAGGGACCGATTCACCCCTCCACTTT.

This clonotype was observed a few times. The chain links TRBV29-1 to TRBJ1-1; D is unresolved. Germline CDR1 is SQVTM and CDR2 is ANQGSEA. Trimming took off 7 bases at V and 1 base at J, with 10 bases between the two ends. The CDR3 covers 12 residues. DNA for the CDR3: TGCAGCGCTGATAGATCGAACACTGAAGCTTTCTTT. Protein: CSADRSNTEAFF.

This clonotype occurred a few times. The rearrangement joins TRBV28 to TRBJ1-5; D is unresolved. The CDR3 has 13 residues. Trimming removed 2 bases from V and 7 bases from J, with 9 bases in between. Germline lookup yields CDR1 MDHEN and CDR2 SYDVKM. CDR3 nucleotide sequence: TGTGCCAGCAGTTTAACTGGGTTCCAGCCCCAGCATTTT. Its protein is CASSLTGFQPQHF.

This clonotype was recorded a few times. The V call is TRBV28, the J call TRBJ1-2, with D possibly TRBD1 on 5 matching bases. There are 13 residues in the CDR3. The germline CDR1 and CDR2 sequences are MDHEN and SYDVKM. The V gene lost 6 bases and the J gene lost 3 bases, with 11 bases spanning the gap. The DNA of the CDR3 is TGTGCCAGCAGAGGACAAAAGCACTATGGCTACACCTTC. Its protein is CASRGQKHYGYTF.

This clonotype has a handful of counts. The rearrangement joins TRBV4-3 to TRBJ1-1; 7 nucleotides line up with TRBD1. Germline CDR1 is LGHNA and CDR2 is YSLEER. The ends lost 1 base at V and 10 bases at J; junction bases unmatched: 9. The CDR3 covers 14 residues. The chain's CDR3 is CASSQGQGGGRAFF. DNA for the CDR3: TGCGCCAGCAGCCAAGGACAGGGAGGTGGAAGAGCTTTCTTT.

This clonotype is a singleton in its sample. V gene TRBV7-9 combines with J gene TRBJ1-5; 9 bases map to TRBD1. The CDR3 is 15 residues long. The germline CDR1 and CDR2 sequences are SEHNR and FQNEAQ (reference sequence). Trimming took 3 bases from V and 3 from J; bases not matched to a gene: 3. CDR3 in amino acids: CASSFGTGHNQPQHF. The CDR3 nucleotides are TGTGCCAGCAGCTTCGGGACAGGGCACAATCAGCCCCAGCATTTT.